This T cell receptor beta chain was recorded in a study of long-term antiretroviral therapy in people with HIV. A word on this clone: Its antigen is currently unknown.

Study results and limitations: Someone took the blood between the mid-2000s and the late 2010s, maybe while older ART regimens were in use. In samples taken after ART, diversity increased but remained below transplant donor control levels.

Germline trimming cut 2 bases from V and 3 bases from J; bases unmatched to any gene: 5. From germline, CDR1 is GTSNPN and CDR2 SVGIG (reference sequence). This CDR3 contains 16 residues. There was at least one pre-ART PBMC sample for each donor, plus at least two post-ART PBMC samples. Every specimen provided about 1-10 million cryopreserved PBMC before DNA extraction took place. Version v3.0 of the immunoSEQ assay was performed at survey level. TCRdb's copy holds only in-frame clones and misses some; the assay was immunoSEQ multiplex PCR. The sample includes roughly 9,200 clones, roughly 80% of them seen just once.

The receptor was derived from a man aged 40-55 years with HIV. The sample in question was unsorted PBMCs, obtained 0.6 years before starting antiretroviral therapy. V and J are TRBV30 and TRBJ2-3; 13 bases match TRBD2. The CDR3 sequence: CAWSQGLAGTTDTQYF. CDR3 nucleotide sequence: TGTGCCTGGAGTCAGGGACTAGCGGGGACGACAGATACGCAGTATTTT.